The 24 T cell receptor beta chains presented below share a single source sample, sequenced in a study of early T cells in non-severe SARS-CoV-2 infection. MiXCR, run by TCRdb on the 5' RACE reads, gives a single entry per CDR3 protein. Seen here are 90,000 to 120,000 distinct CDR3 sequences, approximately 12% observed once, and the top ten hold approximately 7.3%. Sequencing was carried out using whole blood. These receptors all come from an adult who was a healthcare worker with PCR-confirmed SARS-CoV-2 infection or an uninfected control (not recorded which).

This clonotype was counted ten times or more. One end of the junction is discordant with germline, which a read error may explain. The chain combines TRBV12-3 or TRBV12-4 with TRBJ1-3; no firm D call. This CDR3 spans 14 amino acids. The CDR3 DNA is TGTGCCAGCAGTTTATCTACTGCTGGAAACCCCATATATTTT. Translated, it gives CASSLSTAGNPIYF.

This clonotype has more than one count but fewer than ten. The genes are TRBV5-1 and TRBJ2-5; 13 bases fit TRBD2. The CDR3 is 17 amino acids. Germline assignment: CDR1 SGHRS and CDR2 YFSETQ. V lost 4 bases and J lost 0; bases outside the gene matches: 6. CDR3 in DNA: TGCGCCAGCAGCCAGGGACTAGCGGGACTGTACCAAGAGACCCAGTACTTC. Translating gives CASSQGLAGLYQETQYF. Drawing the rest from reference TRBV5-1 and TRBJ2-5, the complete variable domain is KAGVTQTPRYLIKTRGQQVTLSCSPISGHRSVSWYQQTPGQGLQFLFEYFSETQRNKGNFPGRFSGRQFSNSRSEMNVSTLELGDSALYLCASSQGLAGLYQETQYFGPGTRLLVL.

With respect to this clonotype: Given a much more abundant clone one base away, this may be a read error. The conserved final phenylalanine or tryptophan is absent from the CDR3, which likely points to a read error. This chain links TRBV5-1 with TRBJ2-7; 8 positions agree with TRBD1. Germline CDR1 SGHRS, CDR2 YFSETQ. The CDR3 is made up of 15 amino acids. V trimming: 0 bases; J trimming: 3 bases; junction bases outside the gene matches: 5. The CDR3 DNA is TGCGCCAGCAGCTTGGCTTCGACAGGGGTCTACGAGCAGTACCTC. It specifies CASSLASTGVYEQYL.

This clonotype was seen repeatedly, ten times or more. V usage is TRBV7-2 and J usage is TRBJ2-7; D remains unclear. CDR3 size: 13 residues. The germline V and J ends were trimmed by 4 bases and 5 bases, with 12 bases remaining between them. The germline gives CDR1 SGHTA, CDR2 FQGNSA. CDR3 residues: CASSSARMNEQYF. The CDR3 nucleotides are TGTGCCAGCAGCTCAGCGCGGATGAACGAGCAGTACTTC.

The J gene is TRBJ2-1, the V gene TRBV29-1; D unclear. This CDR3 is built from 14 residues. Germline V gene lookup returns CDR1 SQVTM and CDR2 ANQGSEA. Trimming cost V 7 bases and J 0 bases, with 13 bases left between them. Here the CDR3 reads CSARIPSSYNEQFF. Here the CDR3 DNA reads TGCAGCGCGCGGATCCCAAGCTCCTACAATGAGCAGTTCTTC.

The V call is TRBV29-1, the J call TRBJ2-2; the D is unclear. The CDR3 extends over 14 amino acids. Germline V gene sequence: CDR1 SQVTM, CDR2 ANQGSEA. V was clipped by 5 bases and J by 1 base, with 11 bases between them. DNA of the CDR3: TGCAGCGTTATCCGCGGAGTGAACACCGGGGAGCTGTTTTTT. It translates to CSVIRGVNTGELFF.

The sample holds many counts of this clonotype. J is TRBJ2-2 and V is TRBV11-2; D is unresolved. CDR1 and CDR2 from the germline V gene are SGHAT and FQNNGV. V was clipped by 7 bases and J by 0 bases, with 12 bases between them. The CDR3 sequence is 15 residues long. CDR3 sequence reads: CASTLPLTNTGELFF. The CDR3 DNA is TGTGCCAGCACCTTGCCCCTTACGAACACCGGGGAGCTGTTTTTT.

The genes are TRBV25-1 and TRBJ2-7, with D perhaps matching TRBD2 (5 bases). The CDR3 covers 14 residues. Germline CDR1 MGHDK, CDR2 SYGVNS. Deletions cut 1 base from V and 6 bases from J, with 13 bases between. CDR3 coding DNA: TGTGCCAGCAGTGAATTTGGGAGACTCTCCGAGCAGTACTTC. This sequence encodes CASSEFGRLSEQYF.

This clonotype was counted ten times or more. This sequence joins TRBV7-3 and TRBJ2-1; no clear D gene. Per germline, CDR1 SGHTA and CDR2 FQGTGA. The CDR3 spans 13 residues. V dropped 4 bases and J dropped 8 bases, with 12 bases sitting between them. The chain's CDR3 is CASSSQSGYEQFF. The CDR3 region has the DNA TGTGCCAGCAGCTCGCAGAGTGGGTATGAGCAGTTCTTC.

A few counts support this clonotype. The genes are TRBV4-1 and TRBJ2-7; no clear D gene. The V end lost 0 bases, the J end lost 2 bases, and 8 bases lay between the germline ends. Germline loops: CDR1 MGHRA, CDR2 YSYEKL. This CDR3 comprises 14 residues. CDR3 DNA: TGCGCCAGCAGCCAAGATTCTGGGACCTACGAGCAGTACTTC. Amino acid sequence: CASSQDSGTYEQYF.

The sample holds many counts of this clonotype. CDR3 protein: CASSAPGTGSDTQYF. The CDR3 DNA reads TGTGCCAGCAGTGCTCCCGGGACAGGGTCAGATACGCAGTATTTT. The chain joins TRBV28 to TRBJ2-3, with 9 bases lining up with TRBD1. The CDR3 sequence is 15 residues long. From germline, CDR1 is MDHEN and CDR2 SYDVKM. The V and J ends lost 5 bases and 4 bases, in that order; junction bases with no gene match: 7.

The sample holds a few counts of this clonotype. This chain joins TRBV7-9 and TRBJ2-3; perhaps TRBD2 as D (5 bases). Deletions cut 2 bases from V and 5 bases from J, with 14 bases between. This CDR3 has 15 residues. The germline V gene encodes CDR1 SEHNR and CDR2 FQNEAQ (reference sequence). The CDR3 DNA reads TGTGCCAGCAGCTTAAGGAGGCTAGAAGGAGATACGCAGTATTTT. Amino acids: CASSLRRLEGDTQYF.

This chain connects TRBV6-5 to TRBJ1-1, with 7 bases aligning to TRBD1. Trimming removed 10 bases from V and 0 bases from J; junction bases left unmatched: 11. The CDR3 has 15 amino acids. CDR1 and CDR2 (germline): MNHEY, SVGAGI. CDR3 coding DNA: TGTGCCACCCGAGAGACAGGGCCGTTGAACACTGAAGCTTTCTTT. It encodes CATRETGPLNTEAFF.

This chain links TRBV20-1 with TRBJ2-3; no reliable D call. CDR1 and CDR2 (germline): DFQATT, SNEGSKA (reference sequence). The V end lost 3 bases, the J end lost 3 bases, and 16 bases lay between the germline ends. This CDR3 comprises 15 residues. The CDR3 DNA sequence: TGCAGTGCTAGCTCATCGGGCTTACCTACAGATACGCAGTATTTT. Its translation: CSASSSGLPTDTQYF.

This clonotype has at least ten counts. The gene calls are TRBV13 and TRBJ2-3; D remains unclear. V was pared by 0 bases and J by 3 bases, with 7 bases between. The CDR3 spans 14 residues. Germline V gene data show CDR1 as PRHDT and CDR2 as FYEKMQ (reference sequence). The CDR3 DNA follows: TGTGCCAGCAGCTTAGGACCTATTACAGATACGCAGTATTTT. Translation: CASSLGPITDTQYF.

This clonotype was observed many times. This chain connects TRBV19 to TRBJ2-5; 7 nucleotides align to TRBD2. After removal of 3 bases from V and 4 bases from J, the junction contained 11 bases not matched to a gene. This CDR3 has 16 amino acids. The germline CDR1 and CDR2 sequences are LNHDA and SQIVND (reference sequence). For the CDR3, the DNA is TGTGCCAGTAGTATGACGGGAGGATCCTTCCCAGAGACCCAGTACTTC. Its protein is CASSMTGGSFPETQYF.

This clonotype was seen ten or more times. The chain couples TRBV20-1 to TRBJ2-6, with no clear D. The V end was cut by 3 bases, the J end by 0 bases, with 6 bases between. Germline CDR1 is DFQATT and CDR2 is SNEGSKA (reference sequence). The CDR3 loop spans 14 amino acids. CDR3 coding DNA: TGCAGTGCTAGGGACGCCTCTGGGGCCAACGTCCTGACTTTC. Translation gives CSARDASGANVLTF.

This clonotype was observed at least ten times. This chain connects TRBV20-1 to TRBJ2-3, with 12 bases that match TRBD2. V lost 0 bases to trimming and J lost 3 bases; unmatched junction nucleotides: 4. This CDR3 is built from 16 residues. CDR1 DFQATT and CDR2 SNEGSKA come from the germline V gene (reference sequence). The CDR3 sequence is CSARDLTSGSTDTQYF. The CDR3 nucleotides are TGCAGTGCTAGAGATCTGACTAGCGGGAGTACAGATACGCAGTATTTT.

This clonotype was counted many times. The genes are TRBV12-3 or TRBV12-4 and TRBJ2-7; 7 nucleotides line up with TRBD2. The J segment lost 6 bases and the V segment lost 3 bases, leaving 17 bases of the junction unmatched. This CDR3 is built from 17 residues. The CDR3 loop is CASSFRAKAGVPSEQYF. The CDR3 DNA follows: TGTGCCAGCAGTTTCCGGGCCAAGGCGGGAGTCCCTTCCGAGCAGTACTTC.

The rearrangement links TRBV12-3 or TRBV12-4 to TRBJ2-2; 7 bases fit TRBD1. Unmatched junction bases numbered 8, after V lost 9 bases and J lost 4 bases. The length of the CDR3 is 14 residues. The CDR3 DNA reads as TGTGCCAGTCAGAGGGGGCTCGTCACCGGGGAGCTGTTTTTT. Protein sequence: CASQRGLVTGELFF.

This clonotype was seen a single time. This rearrangement joins TRBV7-2 to TRBJ2-5; tentatively, D is TRBD2 (6 bases). CDR3 size: 14 residues. Germline CDR1 SGHTA, CDR2 FQGNSA. Deletions cut 5 bases from V and 3 bases from J, with 13 bases between. Here the CDR3 reads CASSRGIRKETQYF. CDR3 nucleotides: TGTGCCAGCAGCCGCGGGATCCGCAAAGAGACCCAGTACTTC.

This clonotype was picked up many times. The gene calls are TRBV3-1 and TRBJ2-1; 7 bases agree with TRBD1. The trim removed 0 bases at V and 6 bases at J, leaving 2 bases unmatched. This CDR3 has 14 residues. Per the germline V gene, CDR1 is LGHDT and CDR2 is YNNKEL (reference sequence). The CDR3 bases are TGTGCCAGCAGCCAAGACTCAGGGGGCAATGAGCAGTTCTTC. Amino acids: CASSQDSGGNEQFF.

This clonotype was seen only a few times. J is TRBJ2-3 and V is TRBV9; 10 bases are a match to TRBD1. Trimming took 7 bases from V and 2 from J; bases not matched to a gene: 7. The CDR3 consists of 15 residues. Germline V CDR1 and CDR2: SGDLS, YYNGEE. The CDR3: CASARQGAHTDTQYF. CDR3 in DNA: TGTGCCAGCGCAAGACAGGGGGCGCACACAGATACGCAGTATTTT.

Many counts were recorded for this clonotype. The J gene is TRBJ2-5, the V gene TRBV29-1, with 7 nucleotides matching TRBD2. V was clipped by 4 bases and J by 2 bases; unmatched bases: 7. This CDR3 contains 14 residues. Germline CDR1 is SQVTM and CDR2 is ANQGSEA. The CDR3: CSVVRRERQETQYF. The CDR3 DNA is TGCAGCGTTGTCCGGCGGGAGCGGCAAGAGACCCAGTACTTC.